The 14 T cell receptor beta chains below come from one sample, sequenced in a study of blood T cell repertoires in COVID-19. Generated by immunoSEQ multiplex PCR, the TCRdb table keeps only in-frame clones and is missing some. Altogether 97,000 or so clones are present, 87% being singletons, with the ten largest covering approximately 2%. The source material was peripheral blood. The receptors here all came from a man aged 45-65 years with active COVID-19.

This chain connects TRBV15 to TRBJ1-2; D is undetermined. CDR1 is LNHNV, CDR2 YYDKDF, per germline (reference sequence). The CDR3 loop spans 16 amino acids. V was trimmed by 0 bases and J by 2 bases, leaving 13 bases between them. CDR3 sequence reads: CATSRDLLPENYGYTF. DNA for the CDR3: TGTGCCACCAGCAGAGATCTTTTGCCCGAGAACTATGGCTACACCTTC.

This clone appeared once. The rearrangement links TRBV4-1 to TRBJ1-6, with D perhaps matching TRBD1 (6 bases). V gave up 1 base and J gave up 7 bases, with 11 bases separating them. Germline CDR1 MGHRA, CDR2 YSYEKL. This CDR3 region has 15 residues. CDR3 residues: CASSQAQGINSPLHF. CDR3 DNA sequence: TGCGCCAGCAGCCAAGCACAGGGAATAAATTCACCCCTCCACTTT.

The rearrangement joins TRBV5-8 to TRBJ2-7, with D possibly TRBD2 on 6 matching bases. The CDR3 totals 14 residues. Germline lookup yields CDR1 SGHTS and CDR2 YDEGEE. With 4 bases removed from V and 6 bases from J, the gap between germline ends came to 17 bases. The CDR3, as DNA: TGTGCCAGCAGCCCCCGGCGGGGAGGTAGCGAGCAGTACTTC. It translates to CASSPRRGGSEQYF.

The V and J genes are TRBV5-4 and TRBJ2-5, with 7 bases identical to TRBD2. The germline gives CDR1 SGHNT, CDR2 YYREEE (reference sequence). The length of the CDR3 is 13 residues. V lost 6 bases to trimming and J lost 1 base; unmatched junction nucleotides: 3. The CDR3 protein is CASTGGFQETQYF. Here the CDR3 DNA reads TGTGCCAGCACCGGGGGGTTCCAAGAGACCCAGTACTTC. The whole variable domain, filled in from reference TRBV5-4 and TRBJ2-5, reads ETGVTQSPTHLIKTRGQQVTLRCSSQSGHNTVSWYQQALGQGPQFIFQYYREEENGRGNFPPRFSGLQFPNYSSELNVNALELDDSALYLCASTGGFQETQYFGPGTRLLVL.

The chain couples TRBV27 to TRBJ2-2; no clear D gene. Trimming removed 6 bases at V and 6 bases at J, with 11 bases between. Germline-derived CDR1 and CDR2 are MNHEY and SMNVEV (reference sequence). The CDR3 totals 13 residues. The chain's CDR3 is CASSSSTSGELFF. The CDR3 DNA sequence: TGTGCCAGCAGCTCCTCGACTTCCGGGGAGCTGTTTTTT.

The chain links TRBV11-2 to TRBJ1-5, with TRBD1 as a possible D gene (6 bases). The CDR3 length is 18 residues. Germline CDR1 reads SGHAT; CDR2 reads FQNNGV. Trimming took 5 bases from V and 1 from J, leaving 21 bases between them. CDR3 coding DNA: TGTGCCAGCAGCCCGTGGGACGGCAGGGGTAGAAGCAATCAGCCCCAGCATTTT. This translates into CASSPWDGRGRSNQPQHF.

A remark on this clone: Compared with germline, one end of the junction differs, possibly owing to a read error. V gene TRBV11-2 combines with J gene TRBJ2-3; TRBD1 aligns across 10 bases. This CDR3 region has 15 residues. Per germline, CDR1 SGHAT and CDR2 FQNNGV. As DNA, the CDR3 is TGTGCCAGCAGTTTAGGACAGGGGGTCATGGATACGCAGTATTTT. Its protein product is CASSLGQGVMDTQYF.

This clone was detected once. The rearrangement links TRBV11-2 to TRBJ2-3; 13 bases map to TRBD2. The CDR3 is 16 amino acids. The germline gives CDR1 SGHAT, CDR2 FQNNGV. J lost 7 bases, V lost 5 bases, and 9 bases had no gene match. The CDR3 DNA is TGTGCCAGCAGCCGAACTAGCGGGGGGGCCGTTTATACGCAGTATTTT. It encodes CASSRTSGGAVYTQYF.

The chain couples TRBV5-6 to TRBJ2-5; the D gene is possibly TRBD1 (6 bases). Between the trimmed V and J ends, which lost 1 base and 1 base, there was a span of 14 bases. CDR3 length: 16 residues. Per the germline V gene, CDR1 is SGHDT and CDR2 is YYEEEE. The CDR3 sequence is CASSLLGHNAQETQYF. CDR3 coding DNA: TGTGCCAGCAGCTTGTTGGGACATAATGCCCAAGAGACCCAGTACTTC.

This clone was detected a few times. For the CDR3, the DNA is TGTGCCAGCAGCTGGCAGACAAGGATGGAGCAGTACTTC. Translated: CASSWQTRMEQYF. V and J are TRBV5-4 and TRBJ2-7, with D unresolved. The CDR3 has 13 residues. Germline CDR1 reads SGHNT; CDR2 reads YYREEE (reference sequence). Deletions cut 3 bases from V and 7 bases from J, with 14 bases between. The entire variable domain, with the rest obtained from reference TRBV5-4 and TRBJ2-7, is as follows: ETGVTQSPTHLIKTRGQQVTLRCSSQSGHNTVSWYQQALGQGPQFIFQYYREEENGRGNFPPRFSGLQFPNYSSELNVNALELDDSALYLCASSWQTRMEQYFGPGTRLTVT.

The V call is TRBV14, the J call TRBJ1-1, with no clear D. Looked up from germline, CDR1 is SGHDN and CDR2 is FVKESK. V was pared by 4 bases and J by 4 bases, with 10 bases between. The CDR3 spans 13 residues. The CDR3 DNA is TGTGCCAGCAGCCTCCGGCGCGGCACTGAAGCTTTCTTT. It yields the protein CASSLRRGTEAFF. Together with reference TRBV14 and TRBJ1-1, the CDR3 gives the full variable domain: EAGVTQFPSHSVIEKGQTVTLRCDPISGHDNLYWYRRVMGKEIKFLLHFVKESKQDESGMPNNRFLAERTGGTYSTLKVQPAELEDSGVYFCASSLRRGTEAFFGQGTRLTVV.

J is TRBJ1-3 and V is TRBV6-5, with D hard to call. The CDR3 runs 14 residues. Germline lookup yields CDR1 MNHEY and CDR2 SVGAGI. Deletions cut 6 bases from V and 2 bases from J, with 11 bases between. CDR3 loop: CASSSYSPGNTIYF. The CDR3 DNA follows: TGTGCCAGCAGCAGTTATTCGCCTGGAAACACCATATATTTT.

CDR3 DNA sequence: TGTGCCAGCAGCTTACTCCCCGCAGATACGCAGTATTTT. This codes for CASSLLPADTQYF. V gene TRBV7-9 combines with J gene TRBJ2-3; D uncertain. V dropped 2 bases and J dropped 4 bases, with 7 bases sitting between them. Germline CDR1 is SEHNR and CDR2 is FQNEAQ (reference sequence). There are 13 residues in the CDR3.

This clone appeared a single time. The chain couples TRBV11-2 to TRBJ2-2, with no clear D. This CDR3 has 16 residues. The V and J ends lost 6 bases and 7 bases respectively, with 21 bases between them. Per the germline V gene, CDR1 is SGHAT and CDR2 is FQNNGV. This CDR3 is CASSLRGASSVGELFF. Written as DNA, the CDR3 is TGTGCCAGCAGTTTACGCGGTGCCAGTTCAGTCGGGGAGCTGTTTTTT.